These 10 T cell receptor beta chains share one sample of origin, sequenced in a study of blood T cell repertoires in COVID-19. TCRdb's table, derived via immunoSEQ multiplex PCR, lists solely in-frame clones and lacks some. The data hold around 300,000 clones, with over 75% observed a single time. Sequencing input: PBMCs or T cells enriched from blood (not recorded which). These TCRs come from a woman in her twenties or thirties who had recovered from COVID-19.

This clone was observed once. The CDR3 spells CASSLAGRPGWYF. CDR3 in DNA: TGCGCCAGCAGCTTGGCCGGCAGGCCGGGATGGTACTTC. The V call is TRBV5-1, the J call TRBJ2-7; D is possibly TRBD2 (5 bases). V lost 0 bases to trimming and J lost 12 bases, with 16 bases between them. Germline CDR1 SGHRS, CDR2 YFSETQ. This CDR3 has 13 residues.

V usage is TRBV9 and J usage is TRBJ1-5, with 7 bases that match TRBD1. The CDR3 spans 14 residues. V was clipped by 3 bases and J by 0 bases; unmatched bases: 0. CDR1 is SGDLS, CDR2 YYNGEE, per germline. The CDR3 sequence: CASSAGGSNQPQHF. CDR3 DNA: TGTGCCAGCAGCGCAGGGGGTAGCAATCAGCCCCAGCATTTT.

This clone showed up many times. CDR3 sequence reads: CASSPTSGATDTQYF. CDR3 coding DNA: TGTGCCAGCAGCCCTACTAGCGGGGCCACAGATACGCAGTATTTT. J is TRBJ2-3 and V is TRBV6-4; TRBD2 aligns across 10 bases. V gave up 6 bases and J gave up 2 bases; unmatched junction bases: 5. This CDR3 has 15 amino acids. CDR1 MRHNA and CDR2 SNTAGT come from the germline V gene.

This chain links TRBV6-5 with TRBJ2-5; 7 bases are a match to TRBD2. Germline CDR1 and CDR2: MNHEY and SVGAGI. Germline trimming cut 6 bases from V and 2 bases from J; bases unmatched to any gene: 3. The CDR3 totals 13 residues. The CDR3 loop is CASSWTSQETQYF. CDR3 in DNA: TGTGCCAGCAGCTGGACTAGTCAAGAGACCCAGTACTTC.

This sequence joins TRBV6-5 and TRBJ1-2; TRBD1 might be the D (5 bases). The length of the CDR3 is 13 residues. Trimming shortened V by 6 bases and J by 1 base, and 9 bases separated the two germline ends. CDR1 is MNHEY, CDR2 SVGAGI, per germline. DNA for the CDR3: TGTGCCAGCAGCCCACAGGTTAACTATGGCTACACCTTC. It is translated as CASSPQVNYGYTF.

The CDR3 sequence is CASSPWRGTDSNQPQHF. The CDR3 bases are TGTGCCAGTAGTCCGTGGAGGGGCACGGATAGCAATCAGCCCCAGCATTTT. The gene calls are TRBV19 and TRBJ1-5, with TRBD1 as a possible D gene (5 bases). CDR1 LNHDA and CDR2 SQIVND come from the germline V gene (reference sequence). Trimming shortened V by 5 bases and J by 0 bases, and 17 bases separated the two germline ends. The CDR3 runs to 17 residues.

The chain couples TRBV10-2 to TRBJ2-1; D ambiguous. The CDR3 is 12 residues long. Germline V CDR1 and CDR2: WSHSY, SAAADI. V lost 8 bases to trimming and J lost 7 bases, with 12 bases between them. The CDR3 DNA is TGCGCCAGCGATTTCGGCGGAAATGAGCAGTTCTTC. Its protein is CASDFGGNEQFF.

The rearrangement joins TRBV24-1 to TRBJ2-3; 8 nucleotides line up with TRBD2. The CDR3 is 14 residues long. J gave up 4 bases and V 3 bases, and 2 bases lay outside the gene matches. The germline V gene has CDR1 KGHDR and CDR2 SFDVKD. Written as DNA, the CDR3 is TGTGCCACCAGTGATGAGACTAGCGCAGATACGCAGTATTTT. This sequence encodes CATSDETSADTQYF.

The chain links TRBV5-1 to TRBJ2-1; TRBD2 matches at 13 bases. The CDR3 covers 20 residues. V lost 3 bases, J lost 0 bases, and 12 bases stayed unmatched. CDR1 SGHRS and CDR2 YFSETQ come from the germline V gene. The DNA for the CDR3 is TGCGCCAGCAGCTCGCGCACCGGGACTAGCGGGGAGAGCTCCTACAATGAGCAGTTCTTC. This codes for CASSSRTGTSGESSYNEQFF.

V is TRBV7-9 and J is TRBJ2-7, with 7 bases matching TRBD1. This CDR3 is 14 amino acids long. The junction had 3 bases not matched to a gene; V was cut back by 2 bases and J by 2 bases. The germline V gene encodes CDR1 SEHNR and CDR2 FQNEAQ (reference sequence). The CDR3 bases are TGTGCCAGCAGCTTACGGGACAGCCCCTACGAGCAGTACTTC. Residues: CASSLRDSPYEQYF.